This TCR beta chain was identified in a study of identifying expanded T cells in peripheral blood. Data came from immunoSEQ multiplex PCR; TCRdb stores just in-frame clones and leaves some out. This table has 70,000 or so clones, 90% appearing once. Whole-study findings and limits: Technical replicates showed roughly 1.2 changed clones; about two weeks 15 to 20; four weeks 19.

To note about this clone: Its antigen remains unidentified.

The germline V gene encodes CDR1 SGHVS and CDR2 FNYEAQ. The CDR3 has 15 residues. Unmatched junction bases numbered 4, after V lost 0 bases and J lost 4 bases. No infections or other immune events were documented during collection. The receptor's source is a person aged 18 to 70 in good health. Specimen: blood. The chain employs TRBV7-6 and TRBJ2-7, with 9 bases matching TRBD2. The CDR3 coding sequence is TGTGCCAGCAGCTTAGCGGGCGGGGGGGCTTACGAGCAGTACTTC. Translating it yields CASSLAGGGAYEQYF.